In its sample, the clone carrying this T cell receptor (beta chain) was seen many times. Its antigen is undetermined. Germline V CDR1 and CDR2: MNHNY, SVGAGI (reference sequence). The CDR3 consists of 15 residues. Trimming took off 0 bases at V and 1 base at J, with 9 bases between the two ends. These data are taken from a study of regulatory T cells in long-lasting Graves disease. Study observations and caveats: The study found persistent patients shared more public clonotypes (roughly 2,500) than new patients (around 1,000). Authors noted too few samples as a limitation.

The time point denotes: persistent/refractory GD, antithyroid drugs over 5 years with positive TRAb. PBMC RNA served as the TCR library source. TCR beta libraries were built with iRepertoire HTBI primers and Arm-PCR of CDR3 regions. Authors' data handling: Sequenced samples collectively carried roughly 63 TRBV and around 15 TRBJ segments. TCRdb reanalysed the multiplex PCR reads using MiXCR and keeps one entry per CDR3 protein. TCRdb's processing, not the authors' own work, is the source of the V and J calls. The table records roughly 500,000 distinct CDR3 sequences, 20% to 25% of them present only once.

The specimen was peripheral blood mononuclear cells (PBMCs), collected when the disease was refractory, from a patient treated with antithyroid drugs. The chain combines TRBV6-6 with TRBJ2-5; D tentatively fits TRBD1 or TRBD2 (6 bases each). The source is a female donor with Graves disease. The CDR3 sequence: CASSYSGGIQETQYF. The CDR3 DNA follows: TGTGCCAGCAGTTACTCGGGGGGCATCCAAGAGACCCAGTACTTC.